The 7 T cell receptor beta chains below all came from one sample that was sequenced in a study of T cell changes during pregnancy in multiple sclerosis (dated by TCRdb to the late 2010s). Library method: the immunoSEQ multiplex PCR assay. The table comes from immuneACCESS by way of TCRdb, which keeps in-frame sequences with V and J called. Part of the clones is missing from these tables; in studies checked, under half for an unresolved V gene and the rest for unknown reasons. In all, the sample holds 30,000 to 50,000 clones, and 91% of those were seen once. Jointly, the top ten make up 0.35% to 0.55% of the sample. Sequenced material: CD4+ T cells from peripheral blood mononuclear cells, taken in the third trimester of pregnancy. The receptors shown here come from a female donor in good health, enrolled as a control in a pregnancy study.

The chain carries TRBV30 and TRBJ1-4, with D possibly matching TRBD1 (5 bases). Germline V lookup: CDR1 GTSNPN, CDR2 SVGIG (reference sequence). The CDR3 spans 15 residues. Trimming cost V 1 base and J 7 bases, with 16 bases left between them. The CDR3 coding sequence is TGTGCCTGGAGTGAAGTTGGGGCCAAGAGTGAAAAACTGTTTTTT. This sequence encodes CAWSEVGAKSEKLFF.

The V call is TRBV6-4, the J call TRBJ2-1; 9 nucleotides align to TRBD2. J was trimmed by 10 bases and V by 0 bases; bases with no gene match: 13. The CDR3 runs 17 residues. Germline CDR1 MRHNA, CDR2 SNTAGT. CDR3 nucleotides: TGTGCCAGCAGTGACTCGTTTCCGGGACTAGCCTCATGGGAGCAGTTCTTC. Translated, it gives CASSDSFPGLASWEQFF.

The chain carries TRBV7-8 and TRBJ2-1; 9 bases agree with TRBD1. Germline CDR1 SGHVS, CDR2 FQNEAQ. CDR3 length equals 14 residues. V was pared by 5 bases and J by 9 bases, with 8 bases of the junction left unmatched. Here the CDR3 DNA reads TGTGCCAGCAGCCCGACGGACAGGGGCACTGAGCAGTTCTTC. Translation: CASSPTDRGTEQFF.

CDR3 DNA: TGTGCCAGCTCAGGGGTGGGGGAGACCCAGTACTTC. Its translation is CASSGVGETQYF. The chain is built from TRBV6-6 and TRBJ2-5; TRBD1 is a possible D gene (6 bases). V was shortened by 8 bases and J by 5 bases, with 12 bases between the two germline ends. The CDR3 totals 12 residues. Per the germline V gene, CDR1 is MNHNY and CDR2 is SVGAGI (reference sequence).

The chain joins TRBV2 to TRBJ2-3; 9 nucleotides agree with TRBD1. Germline V gene lookup returns CDR1 SNHLY and CDR2 FYNNEI. The CDR3 contains 15 residues. With 3 bases clipped from V and 7 bases from J, the junction kept 8 bases outside the gene matches. CDR3 sequence (DNA): TGTGCCAGCAGTGACCAGGGACAGGGTATGAATACGCAGTATTTT. This codes for CASSDQGQGMNTQYF.

The genes are TRBV20-1 and TRBJ2-5, with D unresolved. Germline loops: CDR1 DFQATT, CDR2 SNEGSKA (reference sequence). The CDR3 extends over 11 amino acids. With 0 bases removed from V and 13 bases from J, the gap between germline ends came to 12 bases. As DNA, the CDR3 is TGCAGTGCTAGAGATCAAAAGCTGCCGTACTTC. This codes for CSARDQKLPYF.

The chain combines TRBV14 with TRBJ2-3; 10 bases agree with TRBD1. The CDR3 loop spans 13 amino acids. Trimming removed 11 bases from V and 4 bases from J; junction bases left unmatched: 6. Germline loops: CDR1 SGHDN, CDR2 FVKESK. CDR3: CASGGQGSDTQYF. The CDR3 coding sequence is TGTGCCTCGGGGGGACAGGGGTCAGATACGCAGTATTTT.